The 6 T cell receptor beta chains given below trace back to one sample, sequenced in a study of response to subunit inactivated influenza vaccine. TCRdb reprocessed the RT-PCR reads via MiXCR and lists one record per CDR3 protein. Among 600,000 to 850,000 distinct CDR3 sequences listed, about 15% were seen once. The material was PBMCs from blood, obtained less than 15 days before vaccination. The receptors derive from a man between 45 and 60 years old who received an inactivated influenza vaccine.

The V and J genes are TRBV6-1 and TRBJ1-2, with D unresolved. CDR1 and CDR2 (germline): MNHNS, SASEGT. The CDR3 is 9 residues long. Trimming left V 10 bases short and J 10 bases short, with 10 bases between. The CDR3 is CATDLDYTF. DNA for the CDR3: TGTGCCACCGATCTAGACTACACCTTC.

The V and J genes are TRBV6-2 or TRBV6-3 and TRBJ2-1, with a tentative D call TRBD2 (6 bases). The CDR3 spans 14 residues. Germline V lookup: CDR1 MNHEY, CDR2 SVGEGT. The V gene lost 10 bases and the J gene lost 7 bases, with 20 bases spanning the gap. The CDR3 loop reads CATAPGLLFNEQFF. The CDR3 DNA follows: TGTGCCACCGCCCCGGGACTTCTATTTAATGAGCAGTTCTTC.

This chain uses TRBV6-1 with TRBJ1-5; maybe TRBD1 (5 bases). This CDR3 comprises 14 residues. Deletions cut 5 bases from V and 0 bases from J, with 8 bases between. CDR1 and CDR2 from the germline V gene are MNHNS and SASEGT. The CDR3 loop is CASSRDHSNQPQHF. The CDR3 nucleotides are TGTGCCAGCAGTAGGGACCATAGCAATCAGCCCCAGCATTTT.

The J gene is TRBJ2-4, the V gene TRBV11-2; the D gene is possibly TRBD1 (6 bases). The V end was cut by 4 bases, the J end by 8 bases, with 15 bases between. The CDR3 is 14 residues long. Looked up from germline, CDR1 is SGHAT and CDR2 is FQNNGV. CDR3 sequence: CASSSTRGLDIQYF. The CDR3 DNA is TGTGCCAGCAGCTCGACCAGGGGATTGGACATTCAGTACTTC.

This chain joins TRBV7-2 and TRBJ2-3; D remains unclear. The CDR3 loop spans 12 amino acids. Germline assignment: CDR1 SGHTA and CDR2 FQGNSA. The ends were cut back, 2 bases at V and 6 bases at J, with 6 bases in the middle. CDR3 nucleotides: TGTGCCAGCAGCTTATCGATGGATACGCAGTATTTT. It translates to CASSLSMDTQYF.

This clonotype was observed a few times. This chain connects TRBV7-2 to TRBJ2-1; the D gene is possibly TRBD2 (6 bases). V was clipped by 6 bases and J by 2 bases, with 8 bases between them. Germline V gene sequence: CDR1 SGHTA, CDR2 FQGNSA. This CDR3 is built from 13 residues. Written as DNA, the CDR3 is TGTGCCAGCAGGGTAGCGGCCTACAATGAGCAGTTCTTC. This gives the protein CASRVAAYNEQFF.